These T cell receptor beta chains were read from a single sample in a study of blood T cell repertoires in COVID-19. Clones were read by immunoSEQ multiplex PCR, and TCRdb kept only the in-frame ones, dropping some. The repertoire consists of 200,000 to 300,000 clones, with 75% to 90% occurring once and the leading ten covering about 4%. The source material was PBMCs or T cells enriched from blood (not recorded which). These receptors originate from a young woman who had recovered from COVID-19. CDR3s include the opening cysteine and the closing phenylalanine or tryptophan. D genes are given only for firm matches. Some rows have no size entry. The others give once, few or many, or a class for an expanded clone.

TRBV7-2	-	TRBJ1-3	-	CASSPSAQTSSGNTIYF	TGTGCCAGCAGCCCAAGCGCTCAGACTAGCTCTGGAAACACCATATATTTT
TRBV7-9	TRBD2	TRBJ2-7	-	CASNGGGLEEQYF	TGTGCCAGCAATGGGGGAGGGTTGGAAGAGCAGTACTTC
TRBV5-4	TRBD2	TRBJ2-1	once	CASSSSLSGRNYNEQFF	TGTGCCAGCAGCTCCTCACTTAGCGGGAGAAATTACAATGAGCAGTTCTTC
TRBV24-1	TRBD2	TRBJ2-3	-	CASASGRRTDTQYF	TGTGCCAGTGCTAGCGGGAGAAGGACAGATACGCAGTATTTT
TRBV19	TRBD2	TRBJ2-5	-	CASSPGVAGAPGEETQYF	TGTGCCAGTAGTCCTGGGGTAGCGGGAGCTCCTGGGGAGGAGACCCAGTACTTC
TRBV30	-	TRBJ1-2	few	CAWSVRPGEGINYGYTF	TGTGCCTGGAGTGTACGCCCAGGGGAGGGGATTAACTATGGCTACACCTTC
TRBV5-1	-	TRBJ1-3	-	CASSLDRANTIYF	TGCGCCAGCAGCTTGGACAGAGCCAACACCATATATTTT
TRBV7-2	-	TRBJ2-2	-	CASTQGQGTGELFF	TGTGCCAGCACCCAGGGGCAGGGTACCGGGGAGCTGTTTTTT
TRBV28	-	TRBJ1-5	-	CASSLGDGRQPQHF	TGTGCCAGCAGCCTGGGGGACGGGAGGCAGCCCCAGCATTTT
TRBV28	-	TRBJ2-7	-	CASSGAVRGQYF	TGTGCCAGCAGTGGGGCTGTCAGGGGGCAGTACTTC
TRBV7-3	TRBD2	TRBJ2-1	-	CASSLIASGISYNEQFF	TGTGCCAGCAGCTTAATTGCTAGCGGGATTTCCTACAATGAGCAGTTCTTC
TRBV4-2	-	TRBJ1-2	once	CASSQAGGDGYTF	TGTGCCAGCAGCCAAGCCGGGGGTGATGGCTACACCTTC
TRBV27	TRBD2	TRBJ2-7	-	CASSLAGVGSYEQYF	TGTGCCAGCAGTCTAGCGGGAGTTGGGTCCTACGAGCAGTACTTC
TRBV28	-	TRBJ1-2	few	CASSLNRAYGYTF	TGTGCCAGCAGTTTGAACAGGGCCTATGGCTACACCTTC
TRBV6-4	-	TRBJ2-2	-	CASSVQGGGELFF	TGTGCCAGCAGTGTTCAGGGAGGCGGGGAGCTGTTTTTT
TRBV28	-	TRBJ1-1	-	CASSFVGNTEAFF	TGTGCCAGCAGTTTTGTCGGGAACACTGAAGCTTTCTTT
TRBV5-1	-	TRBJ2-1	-	CANPETANNEQFF	TGCGCCAACCCCGAAACAGCAAACAATGAGCAGTTCTTC
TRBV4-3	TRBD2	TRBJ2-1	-	CASSQVGGFYPNEQFF	TGCGCCAGCAGCCAAGTCGGGGGGTTTTACCCCAATGAGCAGTTCTTC
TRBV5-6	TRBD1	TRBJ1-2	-	CASILTGRRGYTF	TGTGCCAGCATATTGACAGGGCGTAGAGGCTACACCTTC
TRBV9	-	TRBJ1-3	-	CASSTVGSSGNTIYF	TGTGCCAGCAGCACTGTAGGGAGCTCTGGAAACACCATATATTTT
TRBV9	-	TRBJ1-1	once	CASSNNKNTEAFF	TGTGCCAGCAGCAATAACAAGAACACTGAAGCTTTCTTT
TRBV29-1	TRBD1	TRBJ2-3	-	CSVELPQDRGLTDTQYF	TGCAGCGTTGAACTCCCCCAGGACAGGGGGCTCACAGATACGCAGTATTTT
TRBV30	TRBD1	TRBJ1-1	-	CASDRGNTEAFF	TGTGCCTCGGACAGGGGGAACACTGAAGCTTTCTTT
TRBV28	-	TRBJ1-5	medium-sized	CASSLEGSAQPQHF	TGTGCCAGCAGTCTAGAGGGTTCTGCGCAGCCCCAGCATTTT
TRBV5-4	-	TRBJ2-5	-	CASSEGANLYF	TGTGCCAGCAGCGAAGGGGCCAACCTATACTTC
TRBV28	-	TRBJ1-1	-	CASSPTMGAGSRAFF	TGTGCCAGCAGTCCAACTATGGGGGCGGGTTCGAGAGCTTTCTTT
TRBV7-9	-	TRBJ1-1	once	CASSSGVSTEAFF	TGTGCCAGCAGCTCAGGGGTGAGCACTGAAGCTTTCTTT
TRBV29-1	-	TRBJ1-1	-	CSGRAMNTEAFF	TGCAGCGGCAGGGCGATGAACACTGAAGCTTTCTTT
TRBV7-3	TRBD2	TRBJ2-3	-	CASNSGGGSDTQYF	TGTGCCAGCAACTCCGGCGGGGGGTCCGATACGCAGTATTTT
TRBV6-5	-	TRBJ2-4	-	CASRTFAGNTDIQYF	TGTGCCAGCAGGACTTTCGCAGGGAATACGGACATTCAGTACTTC
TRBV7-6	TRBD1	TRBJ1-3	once	CASSLASGGSGNTIYF	TGTGCCAGCAGCTTAGCCTCAGGGGGAAGTGGAAACACCATATATTTT
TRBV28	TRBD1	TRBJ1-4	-	CASRPFMGQVNEKLFF	TGTGCCAGCAGACCCTTTATGGGACAGGTTAATGAAAAACTGTTTTTT
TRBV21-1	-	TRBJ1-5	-	CASSKESRRGQPQHF	TGTGCCAGCAGCAAAGAGAGCAGGCGGGGTCAGCCCCAGCATTTT
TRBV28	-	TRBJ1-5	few	CASNFRGSNQPQHF	TGTGCCAGCAATTTTCGCGGTAGCAATCAGCCCCAGCATTTT
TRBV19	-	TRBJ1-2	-	CASSISARGAYGYTF	TGTGCCAGTAGTATATCGGCCAGGGGTGCCTATGGCTACACCTTC
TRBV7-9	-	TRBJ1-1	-	CASSLAKSLWNTEAFF	TGTGCCAGCAGCTTAGCGAAGAGCCTCTGGAACACTGAAGCTTTCTTT
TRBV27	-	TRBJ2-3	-	CASSLFRGSTDTQYF	TGTGCCAGCAGTTTATTTCGCGGAAGCACAGATACGCAGTATTTT
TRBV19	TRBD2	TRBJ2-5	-	CASSPMTSRETQYF	TGTGCCAGTAGCCCGATGACTAGCAGAGAGACCCAGTACTTC
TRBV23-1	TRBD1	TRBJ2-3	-	CASSPGQPSTDTQYF	TGCGCCAGCAGTCCGGGACAGCCGAGCACAGATACGCAGTATTTT
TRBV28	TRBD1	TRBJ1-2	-	CASSPSTGAGYTF	TGTGCCAGCAGCCCATCGACAGGGGCTGGCTACACCTTC
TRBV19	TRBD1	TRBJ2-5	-	CASSTGTDGQETQYF	TGTGCCAGTAGTACCGGGACAGACGGCCAAGAGACCCAGTACTTC
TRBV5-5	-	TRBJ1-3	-	CASSLGLLGNTIYF	TGTGCCAGCAGCCTGGGACTTCTAGGAAACACCATATATTTT
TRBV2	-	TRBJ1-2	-	CASRLDSPNYGYTF	TGTGCCAGCAGGCTCGACAGTCCCAACTATGGCTACACCTTC
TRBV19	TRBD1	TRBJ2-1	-	CASSRIRNSGTGGHEQFF	TGTGCCAGTAGTAGAATACGAAACTCCGGGACAGGGGGCCATGAGCAGTTCTTC
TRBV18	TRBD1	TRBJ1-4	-	CASSSAGTATNEKLFF	TGTGCCAGCTCTAGCGCGGGGACAGCAACTAATGAAAAACTGTTTTTT
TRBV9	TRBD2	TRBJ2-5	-	CASSVRALAGGQETQYF	TGTGCCAGCAGCGTAAGGGCGCTAGCGGGAGGGCAAGAGACCCAGTACTTC
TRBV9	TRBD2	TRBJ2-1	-	CASSPWTSGGAGQFF	TGTGCCAGCAGCCCCTGGACTAGCGGGGGCGCCGGGCAGTTCTTC
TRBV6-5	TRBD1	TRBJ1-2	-	CASRGQGALNGYTF	TGTGCCAGCAGGGGACAGGGGGCCTTGAATGGCTACACCTTC
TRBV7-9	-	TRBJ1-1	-	CASSFQAGGEAFF	TGTGCCAGCAGCTTCCAGGCCGGGGGTGAAGCTTTCTTT
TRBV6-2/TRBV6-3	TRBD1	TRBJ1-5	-	CASSLRTGLGQPQHF	TGTGCCAGCAGCCTCCGGACAGGGCTGGGTCAGCCCCAGCATTTT
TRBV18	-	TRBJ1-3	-	CASSPNPGAGNTIYF	TGTGCCAGCTCACCAAATCCGGGGGCTGGAAACACCATATATTTT
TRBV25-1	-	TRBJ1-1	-	CASSESAGNTEAFF	TGTGCCAGCAGTGAATCGGCAGGGAACACTGAAGCTTTCTTT
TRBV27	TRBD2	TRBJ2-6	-	CASTGTPSGGGANVLTF	TGTGCCAGCACCGGAACCCCTAGCGGGGGAGGGGCCAACGTCCTGACTTTC